The sequence of this T cell receptor beta chain was determined in a study of graft-versus-host responses after intestinal transplantation. On the study more broadly: The recipients all started with anti-thymocyte globulin induction and then took tacrolimus and steroids for around three years.

V shed 2 bases and J shed 2 bases, with 10 bases lying between them. Per the germline V gene, CDR1 is SGDLS and CDR2 is YYNGEE. The CDR3 consists of 14 residues. TCRdb's table, derived via immunoSEQ multiplex PCR, lists solely in-frame clones and lacks some. The sample holds tens of thousands of clones, approximately 95% seen once. A remark on this clone: Its antigen is not identified.

The chain recombines TRBV9 with TRBJ2-5, with D hard to call. This sample comprised unstimulated CD8+ T cells sorted from spleen or lymph node cells, obtained before transplant. The clonotype comes from a human donor who was the organ donor for an intestinal transplant. CDR3 loop: CASSVAGTQETQYF. Here the CDR3 DNA reads TGTGCCAGCAGCGTGGCAGGCACTCAAGAGACCCAGTACTTC.